This T cell receptor beta chain was recovered during a study of cytomegalovirus exposure and HLA in healthy donors. Study as a whole: A previous analysis identified approximately 120 million unique TCR beta sequences derived from around 200 million T cells. When about 400 donors were genotyped, approximately 80% of them were found to fall in the Caucasian-associated ancestry cluster.

This PCR relied on a set of 60 Vbeta primers and 13 Jbeta primers. This table comes from immunoSEQ multiplex PCR, and its TCRdb copy is limited to in-frame clones, with some not included. The sample gives under 300,000 clones, 70% to 90% of which show up once; roughly 2% is in the top ten. General study points: Productive rates of about 87% or about 30% were seen for most TCR beta V segments in an earlier analysis.

About this clone: Its specificity is unknown.

Sequencing was done on a sample of PBMCs. The sequence came from a woman aged 40 to 49 in good health and CMV-seropositive.

The CDR3 spells CASSLGPQGSEAFF. CDR3 coding DNA: TGTGCCAGCAGCTTAGGTCCCCAGGGGTCTGAAGCTTTCTTT. The rearrangement joins TRBV7-3 to TRBJ1-1; a possible D gene is TRBD1 (6 bases). Germline CDR1 SGHTA, CDR2 FQGTGA. The CDR3 consists of 14 residues. The germline V and J ends were trimmed by 2 bases and 6 bases, with 13 bases remaining between them.